This record looks at one T cell receptor (beta chain) sequence and its context. Per the germline V gene, CDR1 is SGHNT and CDR2 is YYREEE (reference sequence). Trimming shortened V by 5 bases and J by 2 bases, and 7 bases separated the two germline ends. The CDR3 has 12 amino acids. This sample was included in a study of beta chain features in type 1 diabetes. Isolated RNA was reverse transcribed in full, so expressed TCRB transcripts were sequenced. The data were produced by immunoSEQ multiplex PCR, yet TCRdb's version contains in-frame clones alone and is incomplete. Here the sample spans under 950,000 clones, about 17% being singletons.

The receptor was derived from a woman aged 18 to 35 in good health. Sample: naive CD4+ T cells from blood. This chain links TRBV5-4 with TRBJ1-2, with D maybe TRBD1 (5 bases). CDR3 in amino acids: CASSGGNYGYTF. In DNA form, the CDR3 reads TGTGCCAGCAGTGGGGGGAACTATGGCTACACCTTC. Together with reference TRBV5-4 and TRBJ1-2, the CDR3 gives the full variable domain: ETGVTQSPTHLIKTRGQQVTLRCSSQSGHNTVSWYQQALGQGPQFIFQYYREEENGRGNFPPRFSGLQFPNYSSELNVNALELDDSALYLCASSGGNYGYTFGSGTRLTVV.